What follows are 8 T cell receptor beta chains derived from one specimen sequenced in a study of T cells in Graves' hyperthyroidism and ophthalmopathy. Amplified TCR beta CDR3 regions came from RNA transcripts. The TCR CDR3 first-round RT-PCR relied on the HTBI primer set. Each CDR3 protein gets one entry after TCRdb re-called the multiplex PCR reads with MiXCR. The data hold about 350,000 distinct CDR3 sequences, with 17% observed a single time. Material: blood. These receptors came from a young woman with Graves' hyperthyroidism that later progressed to Graves' ophthalmopathy.

Only a few counts were recorded for this clonotype. At one of its ends the junction is not consistent with the germline gene, which may arise from a read error. The J gene is TRBJ2-1, the V gene TRBV5-1, with D unclear. This CDR3 has 15 amino acids. Germline CDR1 is SGHRS and CDR2 is YFSETQ. CDR3 loop: CASSLEHSNYNEQFF. For the CDR3, the DNA is TGCGCCAGCAGCTTGGAACACTCAAACTACAATGAGCAGTTCTTT.

This clonotype was detected a few times. J is TRBJ1-5 and V is TRBV20-1, with D perhaps matching TRBD1 (6 bases). V lost 3 bases and J lost 5, with 26 bases in between. The length of the CDR3 is 18 residues. The germline CDR1 and CDR2 sequences are DFQATT and SNEGSKA (reference sequence). The CDR3 nucleotides are TGCAGTGCTAGCCCCACAACCGGGACACCCTTCCTTGATCAGCCCCAGCATTTT. Amino acids: CSASPTTGTPFLDQPQHF.

This clonotype was detected many times. The CDR3 sequence is CASSLGAEQYF. CDR3 coding DNA: TGTGCCAGCAGTTTGGGGGCCGAGCAGTACTTC. This chain connects TRBV27 to TRBJ2-7; perhaps TRBD1 as D (6 bases). The germline V and J ends were trimmed by 3 bases and 6 bases, with 6 bases remaining between them. The CDR3 sequence is 11 residues long. Germline CDR1 and CDR2: MNHEY and SMNVEV (reference sequence).

The chain recombines TRBV27 with TRBJ2-6, with D hard to call. CDR1 and CDR2 (germline): MNHEY, SMNVEV (reference sequence). This CDR3 is built from 15 residues. V was clipped by 5 bases and J by 1 base, with 9 bases between them. In DNA form, the CDR3 reads TGTGCCAGCAGTCCTATCTATTCTGGGGCCAACGTCCTGACTTTC. Encoded protein: CASSPIYSGANVLTF.

This clonotype was seen once. V and J are TRBV5-5 and TRBJ2-1; TRBD2 agrees at 8 bases. The germline V gene encodes CDR1 SGHKS and CDR2 YYEKEE (reference sequence). Trimming removed 1 base from V and 0 bases from J; junction bases left unmatched: 15. This CDR3 region has 20 residues. CDR3 coding DNA: TGTGCCAGCAGCTTGAATAGGGGACTAGACTATAGACACTCCTACAATGAGCAGTTCTTC. It yields the protein CASSLNRGLDYRHSYNEQFF.

The chain recombines TRBV6-1 with TRBJ2-7, with 14 bases aligning to TRBD2. CDR3 length: 15 amino acids. Germline CDR1 is MNHNS and CDR2 is SASEGT. V was pared by 5 bases and J by 5 bases, with 5 bases of the junction left unmatched. The CDR3 loop reads CASSTRLAGGHEQYF. As DNA, the CDR3 is TGTGCCAGCAGTACCAGACTAGCGGGAGGGCACGAGCAGTACTTC.

This clonotype was found a few times. This chain uses TRBV6-1 with TRBJ2-6, with D uncertain. CDR1 and CDR2 from the germline V gene are MNHNS and SASEGT. This CDR3 spans 16 amino acids. The germline V and J ends were trimmed by 2 bases and 1 base, with 9 bases remaining between them. CDR3 region: CASSESSASGANVLTF. In nucleotides, the CDR3 is TGTGCCAGCAGTGAAAGTTCCGCGTCTGGGGCCAACGTCCTGACTTTC.

This clonotype was seen at least ten times. The V gene is TRBV19, the J gene TRBJ2-5; D gene ambiguous. V gave up 3 bases and J gave up 4 bases, with 36 bases separating them. The CDR3 runs to 22 residues. Germline V gene sequence: CDR1 LNHDA, CDR2 SQIVND (reference sequence). The CDR3 loop is CASSMTFPPPGSSIITRETQYF. CDR3 bases: TGTGCCAGTAGTATGACATTCCCGCCACCTGGGTCCTCGATTATTACAAGAGAGACCCAGTACTTC.